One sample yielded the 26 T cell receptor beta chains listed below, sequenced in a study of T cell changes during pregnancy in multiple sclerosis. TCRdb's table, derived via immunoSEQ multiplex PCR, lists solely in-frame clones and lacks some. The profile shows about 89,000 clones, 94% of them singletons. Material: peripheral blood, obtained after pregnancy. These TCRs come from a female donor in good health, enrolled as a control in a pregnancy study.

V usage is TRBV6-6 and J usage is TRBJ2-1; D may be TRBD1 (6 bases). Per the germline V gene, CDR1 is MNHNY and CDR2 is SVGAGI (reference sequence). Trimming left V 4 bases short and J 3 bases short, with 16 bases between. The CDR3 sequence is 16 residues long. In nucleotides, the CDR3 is TGTGCCAGCAGTTCCTCGGACAGATTGATCTACAATGAGCAGTTCTTC. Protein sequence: CASSSSDRLIYNEQFF.

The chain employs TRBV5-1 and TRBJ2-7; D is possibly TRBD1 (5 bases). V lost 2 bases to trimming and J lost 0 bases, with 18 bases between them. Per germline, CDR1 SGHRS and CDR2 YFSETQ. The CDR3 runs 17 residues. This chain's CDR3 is CASSLDTTVSSSYEQYF. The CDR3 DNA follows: TGCGCCAGCAGCTTAGACACGACAGTGTCTAGCTCCTACGAGCAGTACTTC.

This CDR3 is CASSKGQGEYTEAFF. CDR3 DNA: TGTGCCAGCAGCAAGGGACAGGGGGAGTACACTGAAGCTTTCTTT. The V gene is TRBV5-4, the J gene TRBJ1-1, with 11 bases aligning to TRBD1. Germline CDR1 is SGHNT and CDR2 is YYREEE (reference sequence). The junction had 5 bases not matched to a gene; V was cut back by 4 bases and J by 3 bases. CDR3 length: 15 amino acids. Full variable domain (missing parts from reference TRBV5-4 and TRBJ1-1): ETGVTQSPTHLIKTRGQQVTLRCSSQSGHNTVSWYQQALGQGPQFIFQYYREEENGRGNFPPRFSGLQFPNYSSELNVNALELDDSALYLCASSKGQGEYTEAFFGQGTRLTVV.

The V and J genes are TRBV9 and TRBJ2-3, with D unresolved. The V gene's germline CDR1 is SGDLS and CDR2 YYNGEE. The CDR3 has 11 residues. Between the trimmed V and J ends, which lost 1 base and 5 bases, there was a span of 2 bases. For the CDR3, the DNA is TGTGCCAGCAGCGTACTAGATACGCAGTATTTT. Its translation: CASSVLDTQYF.

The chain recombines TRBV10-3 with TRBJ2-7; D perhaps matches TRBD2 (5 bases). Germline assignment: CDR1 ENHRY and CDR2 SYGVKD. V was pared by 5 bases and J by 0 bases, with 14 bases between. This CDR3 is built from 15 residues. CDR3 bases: TGTGCCATCAGTCGAGGCGGAGGCCCCTCCTACGAGCAGTACTTC. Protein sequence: CAISRGGGPSYEQYF.

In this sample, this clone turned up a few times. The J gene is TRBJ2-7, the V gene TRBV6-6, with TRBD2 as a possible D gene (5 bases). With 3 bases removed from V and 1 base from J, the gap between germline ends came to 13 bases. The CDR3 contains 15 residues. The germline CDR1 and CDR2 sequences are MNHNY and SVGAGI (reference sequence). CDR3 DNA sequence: TGTGCCAGCAGTTATCTCAGCGGACGGTCCTACGAGCAGTACTTC. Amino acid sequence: CASSYLSGRSYEQYF.

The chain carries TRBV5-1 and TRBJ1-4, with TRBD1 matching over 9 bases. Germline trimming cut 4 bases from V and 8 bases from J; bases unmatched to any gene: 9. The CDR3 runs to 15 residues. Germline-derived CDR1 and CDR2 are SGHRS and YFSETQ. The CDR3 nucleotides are TGCGCCAGCAGCCCGACAGGGGGAAGGAACGAAAAACTGTTTTTT. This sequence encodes CASSPTGGRNEKLFF.

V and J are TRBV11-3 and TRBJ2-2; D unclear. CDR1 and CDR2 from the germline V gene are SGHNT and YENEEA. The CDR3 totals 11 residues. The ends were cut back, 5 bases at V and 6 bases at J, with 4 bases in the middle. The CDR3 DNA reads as TGTGCCAGCAGCCAGTCCGGGGAGCTGTTTTTT. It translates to CASSQSGELFF.

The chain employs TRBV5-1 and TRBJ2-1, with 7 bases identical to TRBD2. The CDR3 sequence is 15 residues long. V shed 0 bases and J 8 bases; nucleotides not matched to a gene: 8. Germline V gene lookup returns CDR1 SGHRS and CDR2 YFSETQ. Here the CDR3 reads CASSLGGGPWDEQFF. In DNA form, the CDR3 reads TGCGCCAGCAGCTTGGGGGGAGGGCCCTGGGATGAGCAGTTCTTC. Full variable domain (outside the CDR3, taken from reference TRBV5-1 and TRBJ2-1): KAGVTQTPRYLIKTRGQQVTLSCSPISGHRSVSWYQQTPGQGLQFLFEYFSETQRNKGNFPGRFSGRQFSNSRSEMNVSTLELGDSALYLCASSLGGGPWDEQFFGPGTRLTVL.

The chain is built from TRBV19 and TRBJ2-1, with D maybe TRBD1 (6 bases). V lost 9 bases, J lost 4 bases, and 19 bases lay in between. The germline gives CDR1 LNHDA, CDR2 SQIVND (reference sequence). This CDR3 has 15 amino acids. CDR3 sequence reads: CASSQGLSTYNEQFF. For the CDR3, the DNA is TGTGCCAGCTCCCAGGGGCTCTCAACGTACAATGAGCAGTTCTTC.

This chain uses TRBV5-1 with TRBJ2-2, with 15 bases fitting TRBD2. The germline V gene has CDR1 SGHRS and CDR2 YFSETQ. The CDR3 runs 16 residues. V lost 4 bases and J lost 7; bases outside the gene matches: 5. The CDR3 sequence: CASSAWTSGRGGELFF. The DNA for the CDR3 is TGCGCCAGCAGCGCCTGGACTAGCGGGAGGGGCGGGGAGCTGTTTTTT.

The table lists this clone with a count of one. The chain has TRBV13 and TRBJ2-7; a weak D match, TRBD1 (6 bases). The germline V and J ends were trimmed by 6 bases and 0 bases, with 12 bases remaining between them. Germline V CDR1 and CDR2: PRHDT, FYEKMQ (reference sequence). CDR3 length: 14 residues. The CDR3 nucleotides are TGTGCCAGCAGATTAACAGGGAGCTCCTACGAGCAGTACTTC. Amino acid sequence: CASRLTGSSYEQYF. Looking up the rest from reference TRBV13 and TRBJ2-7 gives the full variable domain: AAGVIQSPRHLIKEKRETATLKCYPIPRHDTVYWYQQGPGQDPQFLISFYEKMQSDKGSIPDRFSAQQFSDYHSELNMSSLELGDSALYFCASRLTGSSYEQYFGPGTRLTVT.

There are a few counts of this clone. The CDR3 is CSVEAQGRYGYTF. The CDR3 nucleotides read TGCAGCGTTGAGGCTCAGGGGCGCTATGGCTACACCTTC. The V and J genes are TRBV29-1 and TRBJ1-2; TRBD1 might be the D (6 bases). CDR1 is SQVTM, CDR2 ANQGSEA, per germline. The CDR3 totals 13 residues. V lost 3 bases and J 4 bases, leaving 12 bases between the germline ends.

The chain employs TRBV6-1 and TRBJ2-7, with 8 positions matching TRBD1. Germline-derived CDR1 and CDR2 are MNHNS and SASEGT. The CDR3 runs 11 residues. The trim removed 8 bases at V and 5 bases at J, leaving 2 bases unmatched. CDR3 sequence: CASDRGHEQYF. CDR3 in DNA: TGTGCCAGCGACAGGGGTCACGAGCAGTACTTC.

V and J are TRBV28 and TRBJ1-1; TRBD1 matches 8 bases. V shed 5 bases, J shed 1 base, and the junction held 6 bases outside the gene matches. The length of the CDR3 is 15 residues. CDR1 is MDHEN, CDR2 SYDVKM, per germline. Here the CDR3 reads CASSPGQATNTEAFF. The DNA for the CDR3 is TGTGCCAGCAGTCCGGGACAGGCCACGAACACTGAAGCTTTCTTT.

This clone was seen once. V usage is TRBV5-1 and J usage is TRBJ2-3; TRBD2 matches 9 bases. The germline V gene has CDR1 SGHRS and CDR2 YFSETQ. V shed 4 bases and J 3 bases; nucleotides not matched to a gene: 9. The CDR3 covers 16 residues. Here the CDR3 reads CASSPRVAGETDTQYF. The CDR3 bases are TGCGCCAGCAGCCCGCGAGTAGCGGGAGAGACAGATACGCAGTATTTT.

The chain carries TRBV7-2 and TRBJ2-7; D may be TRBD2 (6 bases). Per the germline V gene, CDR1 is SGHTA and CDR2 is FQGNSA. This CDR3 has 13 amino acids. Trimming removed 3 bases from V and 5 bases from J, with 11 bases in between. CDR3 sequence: CASSFAGTNEQYF. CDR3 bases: TGTGCCAGCAGCTTCGCGGGAACGAACGAGCAGTACTTC. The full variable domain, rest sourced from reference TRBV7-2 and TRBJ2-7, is GAGVSQSPSNKVTEKGKDVELRCDPISGHTALYWYRQSLGQGLEFLIYFQGNSAPDKSGLPSDRFSAERTGGSVSTLTIQRTQQEDSAVYLCASSFAGTNEQYFGPGTRLTVT.

In DNA, the CDR3 is TGCGCCAGCAGCCCCCACTCGGCTAGCGACACAGATACGCAGTATTTT. This codes for CASSPHSASDTDTQYF. The chain joins TRBV4-1 to TRBJ2-3, with D tentatively TRBD2 (6 bases). The CDR3 runs to 16 residues. V was trimmed by 4 bases and J by 2 bases, leaving 16 bases between them. Germline-derived CDR1 and CDR2 are MGHRA and YSYEKL.

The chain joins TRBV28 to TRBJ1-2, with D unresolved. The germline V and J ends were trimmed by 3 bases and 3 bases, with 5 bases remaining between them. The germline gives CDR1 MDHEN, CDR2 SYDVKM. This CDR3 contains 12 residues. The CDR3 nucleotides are TGTGCCAGCAGTTTTACGGACTATGGCTACACCTTC. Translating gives CASSFTDYGYTF.

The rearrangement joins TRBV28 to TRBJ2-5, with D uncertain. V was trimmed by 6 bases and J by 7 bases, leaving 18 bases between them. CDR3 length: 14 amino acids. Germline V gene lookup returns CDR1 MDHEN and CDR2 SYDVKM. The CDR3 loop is CASSPLGFIVTQYF. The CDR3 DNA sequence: TGTGCCAGCAGCCCCCTAGGTTTTATTGTGACCCAGTACTTC.

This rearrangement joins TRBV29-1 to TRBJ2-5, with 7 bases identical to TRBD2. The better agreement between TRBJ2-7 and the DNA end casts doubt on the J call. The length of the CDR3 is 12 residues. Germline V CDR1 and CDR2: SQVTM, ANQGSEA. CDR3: CSVGGSAYEQYF. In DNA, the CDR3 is TGCAGCGTTGGCGGGAGTGCCTACGAGCAGTACTTC.

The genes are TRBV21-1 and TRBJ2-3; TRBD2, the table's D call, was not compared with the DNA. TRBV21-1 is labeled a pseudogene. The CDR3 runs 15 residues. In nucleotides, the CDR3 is TGTGCCAGCCGAACCGGGACTAGCGGCACAGATACGCAGTATTTT. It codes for CASRTGTSGTDTQYF.

The CDR3 nucleotides read TGTGCCAGCAGTTACGCCACAGGGGGAGGAGAGCAGTACTTC. Translated: CASSYATGGGEQYF. The chain recombines TRBV28 with TRBJ2-7; TRBD1 agrees at 8 bases. The CDR3 consists of 14 residues. CDR1 and CDR2 (germline): MDHEN, SYDVKM. The ends lost 4 bases at V and 7 bases at J; junction bases unmatched: 9.

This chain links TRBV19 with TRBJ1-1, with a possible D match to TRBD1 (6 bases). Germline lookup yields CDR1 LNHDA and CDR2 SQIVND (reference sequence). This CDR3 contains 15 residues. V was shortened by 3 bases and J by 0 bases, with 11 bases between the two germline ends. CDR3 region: CASSITGNMNTEAFF. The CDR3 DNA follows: TGTGCCAGTAGTATTACAGGGAACATGAACACTGAAGCTTTCTTT.

Here the CDR3 reads CASSSPGLASAGELFF. In nucleotides, the CDR3 is TGCGCCAGCAGCTCACCCGGGCTAGCGTCTGCCGGGGAGCTGTTTTTT. The V and J genes are TRBV5-1 and TRBJ2-2, with a weak D call TRBD2 (6 bases). V lost 3 bases, J lost 6 bases, and 18 bases lay in between. This CDR3 is 16 amino acids long. CDR1 and CDR2 (germline): SGHRS, YFSETQ. Using reference TRBV5-1 and TRBJ2-2 for the parts outside the CDR3, the full variable domain is KAGVTQTPRYLIKTRGQQVTLSCSPISGHRSVSWYQQTPGQGLQFLFEYFSETQRNKGNFPGRFSGRQFSNSRSEMNVSTLELGDSALYLCASSSPGLASAGELFFGEGSRLTVL.

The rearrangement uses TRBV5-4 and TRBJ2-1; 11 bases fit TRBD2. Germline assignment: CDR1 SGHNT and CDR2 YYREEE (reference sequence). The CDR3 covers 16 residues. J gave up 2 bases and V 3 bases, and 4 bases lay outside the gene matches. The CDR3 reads CASSSTSGATYNEQFF. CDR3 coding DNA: TGTGCCAGCAGCTCGACTAGCGGGGCGACCTACAATGAGCAGTTCTTC. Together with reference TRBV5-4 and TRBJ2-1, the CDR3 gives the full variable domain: ETGVTQSPTHLIKTRGQQVTLRCSSQSGHNTVSWYQQALGQGPQFIFQYYREEENGRGNFPPRFSGLQFPNYSSELNVNALELDDSALYLCASSSTSGATYNEQFFGPGTRLTVL.